The 28 T cell receptor beta chains presented below share a single source sample, sequenced in a study of Ad26.COV2.S vaccination and SARS-CoV-2 variants. Sequencing was performed with immunoSEQ multiplex PCR; in TCRdb, only in-frame clones are kept and a portion is missing. The sample lists over 350,000 clones, 80% to 90% seen once, with roughly 3% in the top ten. As to treatment: over 15 received Ad26.COV2.S at low or high dose, single or two shots; several received placebo; per-sample allocation not given. It was on day 63 after the first vaccine or placebo injection that samples were taken. Sequenced here: peripheral blood, sampled in a trial of Ad26.COV2.S vaccine versus placebo. These receptor sequences come from a person between 18 and 65 years old who received the Ad26.COV2.S COVID-19 vaccine or a placebo.

This chain links TRBV5-4 with TRBJ2-3; perhaps TRBD1 as D (6 bases). The CDR3 has 15 amino acids. The germline gives CDR1 SGHNT, CDR2 YYREEE (reference sequence). Trimming removed 4 bases from V and 3 bases from J, with 15 bases in between. The CDR3, as DNA: TGTGCCAGCAGCCCCTCGGACAGATTAACAGATACGCAGTATTTT. It yields the protein CASSPSDRLTDTQYF.

The chain uses TRBV6-1 and TRBJ1-1; D not certain. In germline, CDR1 is MNHNS, CDR2 SASEGT. The V and J ends lost 2 bases and 0 bases respectively, with 7 bases between them. This CDR3 has 14 residues. This CDR3 reads CASSELGLNTEAFF. In DNA form, the CDR3 reads TGTGCCAGCAGTGAACTGGGCCTGAACACTGAAGCTTTCTTT.

The chain recombines TRBV2 with TRBJ2-1; no firm D call. The CDR3 contains 18 residues. Trimming took 1 base from V and 0 from J, leaving 16 bases between them. Germline CDR1 and CDR2: SNHLY and FYNNEI. The CDR3 DNA follows: TGTGCCAGCAGTGAAGATTGGACCGCCCTGAGCTCCTACAATGAGCAGTTCTTC. This translates into CASSEDWTALSSYNEQFF. The whole variable domain, filled in from reference TRBV2 and TRBJ2-1, reads EPEVTQTPSHQVTQMGQEVILRCVPISNHLYFYWYRQILGQKVEFLVSFYNNEISEKSEIFDDQFSVERPDGSNFTLKIRSTKLEDSAMYFCASSEDWTALSSYNEQFFGPGTRLTVL.

CDR3 coding DNA: TGTGCCAGCAGTGAGGGGGACACCGGGGAGCTGTTTTTT. It translates to CASSEGDTGELFF. The chain is built from TRBV6-1 and TRBJ2-2; D may correspond to TRBD1 or TRBD2 (5 bases each). V shed 3 bases and J shed 3 bases, with 5 bases lying between them. The CDR3 runs to 13 residues. The germline V gene has CDR1 MNHNS and CDR2 SASEGT.

The chain couples TRBV7-9 to TRBJ1-2, with 10 bases that match TRBD1. This CDR3 spans 19 amino acids. CDR1 is SEHNR and CDR2 is FQNEAQ in the germline V gene (reference sequence). The V segment lost 3 bases and the J segment 3 bases; nucleotides outside the gene matches: 16. The DNA of the CDR3 is TGTGCCAGCAGCTTTGTCTGGGCTCCGACAGGGGGCGATGACTATGGCTACACCTTC. Translated, it gives CASSFVWAPTGGDDYGYTF.

The rearrangement links TRBV19 to TRBJ1-5, with D perhaps TRBD1 (5 bases). This CDR3 has 13 residues. V was trimmed by 5 bases and J by 5 bases, leaving 10 bases between them. Germline CDR1 is LNHDA and CDR2 is SQIVND (reference sequence). DNA for the CDR3: TGTGCCAGTAGTGCGACAGTGGATCAGCCCCAGCATTTT. This gives the protein CASSATVDQPQHF.

The rearrangement joins TRBV7-9 to TRBJ2-3; 9 bases are a match to TRBD2. V gave up 5 bases and J gave up 4 bases; unmatched junction bases: 10. The CDR3 is 16 amino acids. Germline CDR1 and CDR2: SEHNR and FQNEAQ (reference sequence). The CDR3 loop reads CASSPGRGGRADTQYF. The CDR3 DNA sequence: TGTGCCAGCAGCCCAGGGCGGGGGGGCCGCGCAGATACGCAGTATTTT.

V and J are TRBV6-5 and TRBJ1-2; tentatively, D is TRBD1 (6 bases). V lost 4 bases, J lost 5 bases, and 11 bases lay in between. Per germline, CDR1 MNHEY and CDR2 SVGAGI. This CDR3 spans 13 amino acids. In DNA form, the CDR3 reads TGTGCCAGCAGTTCCGTAGGGGGGTATGGCTACACCTTC. It yields the protein CASSSVGGYGYTF.

The rearrangement links TRBV11-2 to TRBJ2-1; 9 nucleotides agree with TRBD2. Trimming at V came to 5 bases and at J to 6 bases, leaving 5 bases not matched to a gene. This CDR3 region has 14 residues. Germline V CDR1 and CDR2: SGHAT, FQNNGV. The CDR3 reads CASSPSGDGNEQFF. CDR3 coding DNA: TGTGCCAGCAGCCCTAGCGGGGACGGCAATGAGCAGTTCTTC.

The chain carries TRBV19 and TRBJ2-2; 7 bases align to TRBD1. The CDR3 contains 15 residues. V was clipped by 5 bases and J by 4 bases; unmatched bases: 7. Germline V lookup: CDR1 LNHDA, CDR2 SQIVND (reference sequence). The CDR3 coding sequence is TGTGCCAGTAGTGTTCCGGGACAGATCACCGGGGAGCTGTTTTTT. Amino acid sequence: CASSVPGQITGELFF.

The chain carries TRBV2 and TRBJ1-6; maybe TRBD1 (5 bases). Trimming removed 2 bases at V and 10 bases at J, with 9 bases between. This CDR3 is 13 amino acids long. Germline V lookup: CDR1 SNHLY, CDR2 FYNNEI. In nucleotides, the CDR3 is TGTGCCAGCAGTGAAACAGGAGGATCACCCCTCCACTTT. Amino acids: CASSETGGSPLHF.

This sequence joins TRBV3-1 (or the pseudogene TRBV3-2) and TRBJ1-6; D is unclear. This CDR3 comprises 19 residues. The V and J ends lost 1 base and 0 bases respectively, with 16 bases between them. Germline CDR1 LGHDT, CDR2 YNNKEL (reference sequence). The CDR3 is CASSQGVAGTRSYNSPLHF. In DNA, the CDR3 is TGTGCCAGCAGCCAAGGTGTGGCAGGAACCCGCTCCTATAATTCACCCCTCCACTTT.

This clone was recorded only once. This sequence joins TRBV4-1 and TRBJ2-7; no firm D call. Germline CDR1 is MGHRA and CDR2 is YSYEKL. The CDR3 runs to 13 residues. V was clipped by 0 bases and J by 3 bases, with 6 bases between them. As DNA, the CDR3 is TGCGCCAGCAGCCAAGAGCCCGGCTACGAGCAGTACTTC. It yields the protein CASSQEPGYEQYF.

J is TRBJ1-1 and V is TRBV10-2, with D uncertain. The V gene lost 2 bases and the J gene lost 1 base, with 8 bases spanning the gap. Germline assignment: CDR1 WSHSY and CDR2 SAAADI. The CDR3 totals 14 residues. For the CDR3, the DNA is TGCGCCAGCAGTGAGCGGGGAGAGAACACTGAAGCTTTCTTT. This encodes CASSERGENTEAFF.

As to this clone: Relative to the germline gene, one junction end is altered; a read error may explain this. This rearrangement joins TRBV7-9 to TRBJ2-5, with 11 bases lining up with TRBD1. Germline V gene sequence: CDR1 SEHNR, CDR2 FQNEAQ (reference sequence). This CDR3 is built from 15 residues. The CDR3 sequence: CASSSGQGDKESQYF. CDR3 DNA: TGTGCCAGCAGTTCGGGACAGGGGGATAAAGAGAGCCAGTACTTC.

The chain joins TRBV4-1 to TRBJ2-7; D not resolved. Per the germline V gene, CDR1 is MGHRA and CDR2 is YSYEKL. CDR3 length: 15 amino acids. Trimming took off 2 bases at V and 2 bases at J, with 13 bases between the two ends. This CDR3 is CASSQLRLPTYEQYF. The CDR3 nucleotides read TGCGCCAGCAGCCAACTCAGGTTACCTACCTACGAGCAGTACTTC.

This clone was seen only once. The rearrangement links TRBV6-1 to TRBJ2-7, with D perhaps matching TRBD1 or TRBD2 (5 bases each). Trimming pared 0 bases from V and 6 bases from J, leaving 18 bases between. Per the germline V gene, CDR1 is MNHNS and CDR2 is SASEGT. There are 16 residues in the CDR3. CDR3 in amino acids: CASSEAIRGAFGEQYF. CDR3 sequence (DNA): TGTGCCAGCAGTGAAGCTATTAGGGGAGCGTTTGGCGAGCAGTACTTC.

The rearrangement links TRBV5-1 to TRBJ1-2, with unresolved D. Trimming took off 6 bases at V and 4 bases at J, with 16 bases between the two ends. Looked up from germline, CDR1 is SGHRS and CDR2 is YFSETQ. The CDR3 spans 14 residues. DNA for the CDR3: TGCGCCAGCACCCCGGAGGGCCTCTCCTATGGCTACACCTTC. The encoded protein is CASTPEGLSYGYTF.

The chain carries TRBV2 and TRBJ1-5; no firm D call. The CDR3 length is 13 residues. V gave up 7 bases and J gave up 0 bases, with 7 bases separating them. Per germline, CDR1 SNHLY and CDR2 FYNNEI. The CDR3 sequence: CASNGYSNQPQHF. The CDR3 bases are TGTGCCAGCAACGGTTATAGCAATCAGCCCCAGCATTTT.

This clone was seen just once. V usage is TRBV6-6 and J usage is TRBJ2-2; D remains unclear. The CDR3 is 12 residues long. The V gene's germline CDR1 is MNHNY and CDR2 SVGAGI (reference sequence). Trimming left V 10 bases short and J 5 bases short, with 11 bases between. CDR3 loop: CAILTFTGELFF. The CDR3, as DNA: TGTGCCATCCTCACTTTTACCGGGGAGCTGTTTTTT.

This chain connects TRBV9 to TRBJ2-3, with a tentative D call TRBD2 (6 bases). Between the trimmed V and J ends, which lost 1 base and 6 bases, there was a span of 12 bases. Germline V gene data show CDR1 as SGDLS and CDR2 as YYNGEE. The length of the CDR3 is 14 residues. CDR3 residues: CASSVSSGWDTQYF. The CDR3 coding sequence is TGTGCCAGCAGCGTAAGTAGCGGATGGGATACGCAGTATTTT.

This rearrangement joins TRBV4-1 to TRBJ1-5; D remains unclear. V lost 3 bases to trimming and J lost 0 bases, with 21 bases between them. Per the germline V gene, CDR1 is MGHRA and CDR2 is YSYEKL. The CDR3 totals 19 residues. CDR3 bases: TGCGCCAGCAGCCAGGTACCTCCGCCGACAACTTATAGCAATCAGCCCCAGCATTTT. Translation gives CASSQVPPPTTYSNQPQHF.

The sample holds one count of this clone. The chain recombines TRBV3-1 (or the pseudogene TRBV3-2) with TRBJ2-7, with D unresolved. This CDR3 contains 15 residues. Germline CDR1 reads LGHDT; CDR2 reads YNNKEL (reference sequence). Trimming stripped 0 bases from V and 4 bases from J, with 13 bases between. The CDR3 DNA is TGTGCCAGCAGCCAAGAAGCCGCGCAGCCGTACGAGCAGTACTTC. Its protein is CASSQEAAQPYEQYF.

J is TRBJ2-1 and V is TRBV5-4, with 9 bases lining up with TRBD2. The CDR3 sequence is 14 residues long. Losses at the gene ends were 2 bases for V and 5 bases for J; bases not matched to a gene: 2. Germline-derived CDR1 and CDR2 are SGHNT and YYREEE (reference sequence). The CDR3 is CASSFRTSDNEQFF. The DNA of the CDR3 is TGTGCCAGCAGCTTCCGGACTAGCGACAATGAGCAGTTCTTC.

The rearrangement joins TRBV5-1 to TRBJ1-6; D may be TRBD1 (5 bases). Trimming shortened V by 4 bases and J by 10 bases, and 18 bases separated the two germline ends. This CDR3 comprises 15 residues. The V gene's germline CDR1 is SGHRS and CDR2 YFSETQ. In nucleotides, the CDR3 is TGCGCCAGCAGCCCTCTCCTGCGGCAGGGCTCACCCCTCCACTTT. Its translation: CASSPLLRQGSPLHF. The complete variable domain, with remaining parts taken from reference TRBV5-1 and TRBJ1-6, reads KAGVTQTPRYLIKTRGQQVTLSCSPISGHRSVSWYQQTPGQGLQFLFEYFSETQRNKGNFPGRFSGRQFSNSRSEMNVSTLELGDSALYLCASSPLLRQGSPLHFGNGTRLTVT.

The rearrangement links TRBV7-2 to TRBJ2-5; D could derive from TRBD1 or TRBD2 (7 bases each). Germline V lookup: CDR1 SGHTA, CDR2 FQGNSA. There are 16 residues in the CDR3. V shed 5 bases and J shed 3 bases, with 19 bases lying between them. CDR3 residues: CASSHDPGGGKETQYF. The CDR3 DNA sequence: TGTGCCAGCAGCCATGATCCAGGGGGGGGGAAAGAGACCCAGTACTTC.

This sequence joins TRBV18 and TRBJ2-7; TRBD1 matches 7 bases. The junction had 5 bases not matched to a gene; V was cut back by 3 bases and J by 0 bases. From germline, CDR1 is KGHSH and CDR2 LQKENI. CDR3 length equals 15 residues. As DNA, the CDR3 is TGTGCCAGCTCACCTGTGGCAGGGGGCTCCTACGAGCAGTACTTC. Protein product: CASSPVAGGSYEQYF.

J is TRBJ1-1 and V is TRBV5-4; unclear D gene. Germline V gene data show CDR1 as SGHNT and CDR2 as YYREEE (reference sequence). CDR3 length: 13 residues. V lost 0 bases and J lost 5, with 8 bases in between. CDR3 in DNA: TGTGCCAGCAGCTTGGGAAGGAATACTGAAGCTTTCTTT. Protein: CASSLGRNTEAFF.